The source of this T cell receptor beta chain is a study of T cell responses to AZD1222 COVID-19 vaccine. Whole-study results and caveats: Only after the peak T cell response were repertoires sampled. Nearly half of spike-specific TCRs reportedly target variant regions that are unmutated in the B.1.351 and B.1.1.7 variants. Baseline seropositives among AZD1222 recipients totaled only six or seven.

This clone was recorded a few times. Its antigen is unknown. V lost 5 bases and J lost 4, with 12 bases in between. This CDR3 spans 14 amino acids. Germline V gene sequence: CDR1 MNHEY, CDR2 SVGAGI. The protocol was immunoSEQ multiplex PCR, while the TCRdb copy is restricted to in-frame clones and leaves out a portion. The sample consists of 130,000 or so clones, 70% to 90% of them appearing once. The sequences come from peripheral blood, collected 28 days after the second AZD1222 dose. This TCR was sampled from an adult who received the AZD1222 COVID-19 vaccine. The V gene is TRBV6-5, the J gene TRBJ2-1, with D tentatively TRBD1 or TRBD2 (5 bases each). This CDR3 reads CASSRDRVYNEQFF. CDR3 coding DNA: TGTGCCAGCAGTCGGGACCGAGTTTACAATGAGCAGTTCTTC.